The T cell receptor (beta chain) described here comes from a study of OX40 agonist ivuxolimab in advanced cancers. Using immunoSEQ multiplex PCR, the repertoire was profiled, and TCRdb retains in-frame clones only, with some absent. The repertoire holds roughly 61,000 clones, with about 90% as singletons. Germline V gene data show CDR1 as SNHLY and CDR2 as FYNNEI. V was shortened by 6 bases and J by 1 base, with 14 bases between the two germline ends. CDR3 size: 15 residues. The receptor comes from an adult with an advanced solid tumor such as melanoma, head and neck, liver or kidney cancer. This specimen was CD4+ or CD8+ T cells sorted from blood, taken in a trial of the OX40 agonist ivuxolimab. The V and J genes are TRBV2 and TRBJ2-3; D might be TRBD2 (5 bases). CDR3 DNA sequence: TGTGCCAGCAGCGAGCCGGGATTGGGCACAGATACGCAGTATTTT. Its protein product is CASSEPGLGTDTQYF.